Following are 9 T cell receptor beta chains from one sample sequenced in a study of T cell changes during pregnancy in multiple sclerosis. Data came from immunoSEQ multiplex PCR; TCRdb stores just in-frame clones and leaves some out. This sample has tens of thousands of clones, with 85% to 95% found just once. This specimen was peripheral blood, taken in the third trimester of pregnancy. These receptors were taken from a female donor in good health, enrolled as a control in a pregnancy study.

V usage is TRBV4-2 and J usage is TRBJ2-7, with 7 bases identical to TRBD2. CDR3 length: 14 amino acids. Germline V gene lookup returns CDR1 LGHNA and CDR2 YNFKEQ. The V and J ends lost 5 bases and 7 bases, in that order; junction bases with no gene match: 11. The CDR3 region is CASSKGGAGVEQYF. The CDR3 nucleotides are TGTGCCAGCAGCAAAGGCGGGGCGGGAGTTGAGCAGTACTTC.

This chain connects TRBV28 to TRBJ1-2, with 7 bases matching TRBD1. Germline assignment: CDR1 MDHEN and CDR2 SYDVKM. This CDR3 region has 15 residues. After removal of 2 bases from V and 4 bases from J, the junction contained 7 bases not matched to a gene. CDR3 nucleotide sequence: TGTGCCAGCAGTTTAGGGGGGACAGCCTCCTATGGCTACACCTTC. This sequence encodes CASSLGGTASYGYTF.

This clone has a single count. The chain recombines TRBV15 with TRBJ2-1, with D perhaps matching TRBD1 (6 bases). CDR1 and CDR2 (germline): LNHNV, YYDKDF (reference sequence). This CDR3 has 14 amino acids. Trimming shortened V by 8 bases and J by 5 bases, and 16 bases separated the two germline ends. CDR3 protein: CATGARDKNNEQFF. CDR3 DNA sequence: TGTGCCACCGGGGCCCGGGACAAGAACAATGAGCAGTTCTTC. Together with reference TRBV15 and TRBJ2-1, the CDR3 gives the full variable domain: DAMVIQNPRYQVTQFGKPVTLSCSQTLNHNVMYWYQQKSSQAPKLLFHYYDKDFNNEADTPDNFQSRRPNTSFCFLDIRSPGLGDTAMYLCATGARDKNNEQFFGPGTRLTVL.

Only a few counts were recorded for this clone. The J gene is TRBJ2-1, the V gene TRBV6-4, with 8 nucleotides matching TRBD2. The CDR3 consists of 15 residues. V lost 2 bases and J lost 5; bases outside the gene matches: 5. Germline V gene data show CDR1 as MRHNA and CDR2 as SNTAGT. The CDR3, as DNA: TGTGCCAGCAGTGACGCCAGCGGGGGCCACAATGAGCAGTTCTTC. Its protein is CASSDASGGHNEQFF.

The chain carries TRBV6-1 and TRBJ1-2; 7 nucleotides line up with TRBD1. V was pared by 6 bases and J by 2 bases, with 6 bases of the junction left unmatched. The CDR3 has 14 residues. Germline CDR1 reads MNHNS; CDR2 reads SASEGT. As DNA, the CDR3 is TGTGCCAGCAGAAACAGGGGTCCCAACTATGGCTACACCTTC. This sequence encodes CASRNRGPNYGYTF.

This clone has a single count. The V gene is TRBV2, the J gene TRBJ2-5; 7 nucleotides line up with TRBD2. Germline V gene data show CDR1 as SNHLY and CDR2 as FYNNEI. The CDR3 runs 18 residues. V was clipped by 8 bases and J by 2 bases; unmatched bases: 20. CDR3 DNA sequence: TGTGCCAGCTTTGGCGAGCGGGATCCGACCTCCGCTCAAGAGACCCAGTACTTC. Translating it yields CASFGERDPTSAQETQYF.

This sequence joins TRBV7-2 and TRBJ2-3; D not certain. Trimming took off 2 bases at V and 3 bases at J, with 9 bases between the two ends. Per germline, CDR1 SGHTA and CDR2 FQGNSA. The length of the CDR3 is 14 residues. The CDR3 sequence is CASSLRAETDTQYF. CDR3 DNA sequence: TGTGCCAGCAGCTTACGCGCTGAGACAGATACGCAGTATTTT.

The rearrangement uses TRBV7-2 and TRBJ1-1, with D perhaps matching TRBD1 (6 bases). CDR1 and CDR2 (germline): SGHTA, FQGNSA. There are 16 residues in the CDR3. The V end lost 2 bases, the J end lost 0 bases, and 13 bases lay between the germline ends. The chain's CDR3 is CASSLPSGHLNTEAFF. The DNA of the CDR3 is TGTGCCAGCAGCTTACCGTCGGGACACCTGAACACTGAAGCTTTCTTT.

This chain joins TRBV11-2 and TRBJ2-1; the D gene is possibly TRBD2 (6 bases). Germline CDR1 SGHAT, CDR2 FQNNGV. This CDR3 contains 13 residues. V shed 5 bases and J shed 6 bases, with 11 bases lying between them. CDR3 nucleotides: TGTGCCAGCAGCCCCATCGGGAGCAATGAGCAGTTCTTC. Translated, it gives CASSPIGSNEQFF.